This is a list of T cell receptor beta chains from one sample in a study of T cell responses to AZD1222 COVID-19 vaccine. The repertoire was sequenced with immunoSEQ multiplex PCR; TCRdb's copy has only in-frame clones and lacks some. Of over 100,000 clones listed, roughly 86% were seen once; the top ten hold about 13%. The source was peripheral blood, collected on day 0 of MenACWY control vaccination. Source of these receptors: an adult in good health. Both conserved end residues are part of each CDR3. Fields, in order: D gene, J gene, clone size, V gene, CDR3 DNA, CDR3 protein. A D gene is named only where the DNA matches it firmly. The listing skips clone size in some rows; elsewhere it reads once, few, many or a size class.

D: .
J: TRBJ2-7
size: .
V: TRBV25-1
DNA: TGTGCCACCAGAGGGGGGACCTACGAGCAGTACTTC
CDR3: CATRGGTYEQYF

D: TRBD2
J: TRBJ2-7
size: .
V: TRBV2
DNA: TGTGCCAGCAGTGCTATTAGCGGGACCCCCTACGAGCAGTACTTC
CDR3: CASSAISGTPYEQYF

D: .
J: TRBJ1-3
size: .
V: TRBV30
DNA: TGTGCCTGGAAGTGGGCTAACTCTGGAAACACCATATATTTT
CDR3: CAWKWANSGNTIYF

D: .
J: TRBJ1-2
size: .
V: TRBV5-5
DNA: TGTGCCAGCAGCTTGGGTGCAGGGAGGGGTAACTATGGCTACACCTTC
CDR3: CASSLGAGRGNYGYTF

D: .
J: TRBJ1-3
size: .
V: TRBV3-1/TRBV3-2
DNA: TGTGCCAGCAGCCGAGGAGTTTCCGGGGTTGGAAGAAACACCATATATTTT
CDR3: CASSRGVSGVGRNTIYF

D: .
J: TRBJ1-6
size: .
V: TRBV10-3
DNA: TGTGCCATCAGTGAGAGTACAGCCTTATCACCCCTCCACTTT
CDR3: CAISESTALSPLHF

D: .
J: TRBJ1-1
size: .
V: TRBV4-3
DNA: TGCGCCAGCAGCAGGCGGGGGCTGCCTGAAGCTTTCTTT
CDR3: CASSRRGLPEAFF

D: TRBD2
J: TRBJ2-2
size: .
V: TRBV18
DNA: TGTGCCAGCTCACCAGCTAGCGGGGGGCCGATCACCGGGGAGCTGTTTTTT
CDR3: CASSPASGGPITGELFF

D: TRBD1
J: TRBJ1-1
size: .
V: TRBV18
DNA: TGTGCCAGCTCACCTCGACAGGGGGGGACGGGAACTGAAGCTTTCTTT
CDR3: CASSPRQGGTGTEAFF

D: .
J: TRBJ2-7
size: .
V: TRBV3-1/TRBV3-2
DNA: TGTGCCAGCAGCCGAACCAGCGCTAACTCCTACGAGCAGTACTTC
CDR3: CASSRTSANSYEQYF

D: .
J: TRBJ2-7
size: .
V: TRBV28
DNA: TGTGCCAGCAGTTTATGGCTTTCTCGACAGGCCCGCTCCTACGAGCAGTACTTC
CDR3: CASSLWLSRQARSYEQYF

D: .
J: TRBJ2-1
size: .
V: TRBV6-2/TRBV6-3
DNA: TGTGCCAGCAGTCCCTTGGAATTCTTAAGAAAAAATGGTGAGCAGTTCTTC
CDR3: CASSPLEFLRKNGEQFF

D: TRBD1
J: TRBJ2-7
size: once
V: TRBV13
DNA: TGTGCCAGCAGCTCACTCCTTAACCGGGACAGTTCCTACGAGCAGTACTTC
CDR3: CASSSLLNRDSSYEQYF

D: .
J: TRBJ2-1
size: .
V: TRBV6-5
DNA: TGTGCCAGCAGTTATAGGGAGCAAAGCAATGAGCAGTTCTTC
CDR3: CASSYREQSNEQFF

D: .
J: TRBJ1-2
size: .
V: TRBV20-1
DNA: TGCAGTGCTAGTCTCCGCTCATTGGACACGTCTAACTATGGCTACACCTTC
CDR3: CSASLRSLDTSNYGYTF

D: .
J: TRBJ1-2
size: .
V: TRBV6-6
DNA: TGTGCCAGCAGTTCCAGAACAGGGAACTATGGCTACACCTTC
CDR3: CASSSRTGNYGYTF

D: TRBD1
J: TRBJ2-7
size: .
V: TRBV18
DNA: TGTGCCAGCTCACCCACGACAGGGGTCGGGAGCGAGCAGTACTTC
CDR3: CASSPTTGVGSEQYF

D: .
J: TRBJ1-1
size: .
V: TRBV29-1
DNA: TGCAGCGGTTACAGGGTTCGGAACACTGAAGCTTTCTTT
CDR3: CSGYRVRNTEAFF

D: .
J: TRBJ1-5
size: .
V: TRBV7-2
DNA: TGTGCCAGCACCCCTTCCCCAGCTCAGCCCCAGCATTTT
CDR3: CASTPSPAQPQHF

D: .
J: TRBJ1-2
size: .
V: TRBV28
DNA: TGTGCCAGCAGTTACTCCCCGGACGTCGCCTTC
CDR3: CASSYSPDVAF

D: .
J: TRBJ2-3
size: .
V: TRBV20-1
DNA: TGCAGTGCTAGTATCGGGGGCCTGCCAGATACGCAGTATTTT
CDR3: CSASIGGLPDTQYF

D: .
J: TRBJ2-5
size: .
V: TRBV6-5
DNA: TGTGCCAGCAACAGGGAGGGTGAAGAGACCCAGTACTTC
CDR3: CASNREGEETQYF

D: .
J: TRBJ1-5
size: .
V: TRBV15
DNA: TGTGCCAGGCAGCCCCAGCATTTT
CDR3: CARQPQHF

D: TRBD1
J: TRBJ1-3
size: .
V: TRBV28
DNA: TGTGCCAGCATCTCAACAGGGGGCGGAAACACCATATATTTT
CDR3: CASISTGGGNTIYF

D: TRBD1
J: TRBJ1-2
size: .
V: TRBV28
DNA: TGTGCCAGCAGTCCGCGAGTTTGGGACAGAAGGACTAACTATGGCTACACCTTC
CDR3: CASSPRVWDRRTNYGYTF

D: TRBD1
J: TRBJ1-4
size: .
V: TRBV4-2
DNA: TGTGCCAGCAGGCCGGGACAGCATAATGAAAAACTGTTTTTT
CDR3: CASRPGQHNEKLFF